This passage covers 27 T cell receptor beta chains from one sample sequenced in a study of blood T cells in healthy people across ages. The use of a sample-barcoded 5' primer and a J-beta primer mix characterized a second PCR of roughly 6 to 11 cycles. TCRdb ran MiXCR on the 5' RACE reads and lists one entry per CDR3 protein. The sample includes over 1,300,000 distinct CDR3 sequences, approximately 63% of them seen just once. Sample: blood. The receptors were gathered from a man younger than 35 in good health.

The V call is TRBV12-3 or TRBV12-4, the J call TRBJ2-5; possible D gene TRBD1, 5 bases. The CDR3 has 14 residues. V was pared by 2 bases and J by 5 bases, with 12 bases between. The CDR3 region is CASSLRQQGETQYF. CDR3 DNA: TGTGCCAGCAGTTTAAGACAGCAAGGGGAGACCCAGTACTTC.

The chain uses TRBV5-1 and TRBJ1-2; D gene uncertain. The CDR3 length is 14 residues. Trimming left V 0 bases short and J 8 bases short, with 14 bases between. CDR1 SGHRS and CDR2 YFSETQ come from the germline V gene. As DNA, the CDR3 is TGCGCCAGCAGCTTGGAACAGTCGTACGCGGGCTACACCTTC. It codes for CASSLEQSYAGYTF.

As regards this clonotype: A read error may produce the germline difference seen at one junction end. The genes are TRBV6-5 and TRBJ1-4; D is perhaps TRBD1 (6 bases). Germline CDR1 and CDR2: MNHEY and SVGAGI. The CDR3 covers 14 residues. The DNA for the CDR3 is TGTGCCGGCAGTAAACAGGGAGGTAATGAAAAACTGTTTTTT. Translating it yields CAGSKQGGNEKLFF.

The V call is TRBV29-1, the J call TRBJ2-7, with D possibly being TRBD2 (5 bases). V lost 6 bases, J lost 4 bases, and 19 bases lay in between. Germline values: CDR1 SQVTM, CDR2 ANQGSEA. This CDR3 spans 14 amino acids. CDR3 nucleotides: TGCAGCGTACGAAAGCAGAGGGCAATGTACGAGCAGTACTTC. Translated, it gives CSVRKQRAMYEQYF.

The chain couples TRBV5-6 to TRBJ1-1; TRBD1 aligns across 8 bases. The germline gives CDR1 SGHDT, CDR2 YYEEEE. After removal of 4 bases from V and 3 bases from J, the junction contained 11 bases not matched to a gene. The CDR3 sequence is 16 residues long. CDR3 loop: CASSPGQGWAHTEAFF. In nucleotides, the CDR3 is TGTGCCAGCAGCCCCGGACAGGGTTGGGCGCACACTGAAGCTTTCTTT.

The V and J genes are TRBV6-1 and TRBJ1-1; tentatively, D is TRBD1 (5 bases). Germline V gives CDR1 MNHNS, CDR2 SASEGT. This CDR3 is built from 13 residues. V was clipped by 5 bases and J by 0 bases, with 7 bases between them. This CDR3 is CASSKQVNTEAFF. CDR3 bases: TGTGCCAGCAGTAAACAGGTGAACACTGAAGCTTTCTTT.

This chain joins TRBV4-2 and TRBJ2-7, with TRBD2 matching 8 bases. Germline V gene data show CDR1 as LGHNA and CDR2 as YNFKEQ. The CDR3 is 15 residues long. V trimming: 4 bases; J trimming: 3 bases; junction bases outside the gene matches: 8. CDR3 protein: CASSLAGRGDYEQYF. The DNA of the CDR3 is TGTGCCAGCAGCCTAGCGGGGCGGGGGGACTACGAGCAGTACTTC.

This sequence joins TRBV20-1 and TRBJ2-2; 11 nucleotides align to TRBD2. This CDR3 region has 15 residues. Germline loops: CDR1 DFQATT, CDR2 SNEGSKA (reference sequence). Trimming removed 2 bases from V and 6 bases from J; junction bases left unmatched: 5. The chain's CDR3 is CSARIAGGSPGELFF. CDR3 DNA: TGCAGTGCTAGAATAGCGGGGGGGTCCCCCGGGGAGCTGTTTTTT.

This clonotype was observed a single time. This chain uses TRBV7-8 with TRBJ2-1; 9 bases are shared with TRBD1. Germline CDR1 is SGHVS and CDR2 is FQNEAQ. CDR3 size: 21 residues. The V gene end was trimmed by 3 bases and the J gene end by 4 bases; junction bases not matched to a gene: 22. CDR3 nucleotide sequence: TGTGCCAGCAGCTTTGACCCGAGCTACTTACAGGGGGCCGGGAAGTACAATGAGCAGTTCTTC. Amino acid sequence: CASSFDPSYLQGAGKYNEQFF.

This clonotype was seen a few times. The CDR3 reads CASSYVTARPSWYNEQFF. Here the CDR3 DNA reads TGTGCCAGCAGTTACGTGACAGCCAGACCGAGCTGGTACAATGAGCAGTTCTTC. V usage is TRBV6-2 or TRBV6-3 and J usage is TRBJ2-1, with a weak D call TRBD1 (5 bases). Germline CDR1 is MNHEY and CDR2 is SVGEGT. The length of the CDR3 is 18 residues. The ends were cut back, 2 bases at V and 4 bases at J, with 21 bases in the middle.

The CDR3 protein is CASSRGLALNNEQFF. The CDR3 DNA reads as TGTGCCAGCAGTCGGGGACTAGCGCTTAATAATGAGCAGTTCTTC. The chain combines TRBV6-6 with TRBJ2-1, with TRBD2 matching 10 bases. This CDR3 spans 15 amino acids. Germline V lookup: CDR1 MNHNY, CDR2 SVGAGI (reference sequence). J gave up 7 bases and V 5 bases, and 8 bases lay outside the gene matches.

This clonotype was seen a handful of times. A clone one base away is much larger, so this may be a read error. In DNA form, the CDR3 reads TGTGCCAGCAGTGTTCGAGCGGAGGGGAGGAATGAGCAGTACTTC. The encoded protein is CASSVRAEGRNEQYF. J is TRBJ2-7 and V is TRBV6-4; D is perhaps TRBD2 (6 bases). V lost 4 bases and J lost 7, with 20 bases in between. This CDR3 comprises 15 residues. Germline lookup yields CDR1 MRHNA and CDR2 SNTAGT.

CDR3 nucleotide sequence: TGTGCCAGCAGTCCGTCTTATGCCGGGGAGCTGTTTTTT. This codes for CASSPSYAGELFF. This chain links TRBV27 with TRBJ2-2; D unresolved. Trimming pared 5 bases from V and 6 bases from J, leaving 10 bases between. CDR3 length: 13 amino acids. The germline CDR1 and CDR2 sequences are MNHEY and SMNVEV (reference sequence).

About this clonotype itself: The DNA is left out, because the CDR3 cannot be placed on it with certainty; the CDR3 is given as TCRdb lists it. The chain employs TRBV28 and TRBJ2-3; the tabulated D call, TRBD1, remains unverified against the DNA. In germline, CDR1 is MDHEN, CDR2 SYDVKM. The CDR3 is 15 amino acids long, termini counted. The CDR3 loop reads CASSLDKADTDTQYF.

The chain joins TRBV28 to TRBJ2-1; tentatively, D is TRBD2 (6 bases). This CDR3 has 15 amino acids. From germline, CDR1 is MDHEN and CDR2 SYDVKM. Trimming removed 4 bases from V and 3 bases from J, with 13 bases in between. As DNA, the CDR3 is TGTGCCAGCAGTTACGATAGCGGAGACTACAATGAGCAGTTCTTC. Amino acids: CASSYDSGDYNEQFF.

In this sample, this clonotype turned up a few times. The chain combines TRBV27 with TRBJ2-1, with 10 bases matching TRBD2. Germline V gives CDR1 MNHEY, CDR2 SMNVEV (reference sequence). The CDR3 is 16 amino acids. Germline trimming cut 3 bases from V and 5 bases from J; bases unmatched to any gene: 7. In DNA form, the CDR3 reads TGTGCCAGCAGTTTTTATAGCGGGGGGCTACACAATGAGCAGTTCTTC. This sequence encodes CASSFYSGGLHNEQFF.

This clonotype was detected a few times. The chain combines TRBV5-1 with TRBJ2-5; D gene unclear. V lost 5 bases, J lost 2 bases, and 7 bases lay in between. This CDR3 is 12 amino acids long. The V gene's germline CDR1 is SGHRS and CDR2 YFSETQ. The CDR3 protein is CASRVRQETQYF. The DNA of the CDR3 is TGCGCCAGCAGGGTCCGGCAAGAGACCCAGTACTTC.

About this clonotype: A read error may account for a junction end that differs from germline. The chain links TRBV28 to TRBJ1-2; D perhaps matches TRBD1 (6 bases). CDR1 MDHEN and CDR2 SYDVKM come from the germline V gene. The CDR3 sequence is 13 residues long. CDR3 in amino acids: CASSPGQLYDYTF. DNA of the CDR3: TGTGCCAGCAGTCCCGGACAGCTCTATGACTACACCTTC.

A single count supports this clonotype. The CDR3 loop reads CASLSVGEQYF. DNA of the CDR3: TGTGCCAGCTTAAGTGTGGGTGAGCAGTACTTC. V is TRBV2 and J is TRBJ2-7; D remains ambiguous. The germline V and J ends were trimmed by 8 bases and 7 bases, with 12 bases remaining between them. Germline assignment: CDR1 SNHLY and CDR2 FYNNEI. The CDR3 has 11 amino acids.

The chain employs TRBV6-6 and TRBJ2-5, with 7 bases matching TRBD1. Gene TRBJ2-7 matches the end of the DNA better, so the J call may be wrong. The CDR3 extends over 13 amino acids. CDR1 is MNHNY, CDR2 SVGAGI, per germline (reference sequence). The CDR3 here is CASTKDRVSEQYF. The CDR3 nucleotides read TGTGCCAGCACCAAAGACAGGGTGTCCGAGCAGTACTTC.

This clonotype was counted a few times. CDR3 loop: CATRTSLYEQYF. The CDR3 coding sequence is TGTGCCACGAGGACTAGCTTGTACGAGCAGTACTTC. The chain links TRBV10-3 to TRBJ2-7, with 8 bases matching TRBD2. The CDR3 has 12 residues. V lost 10 bases and J lost 4; bases outside the gene matches: 6. The germline gives CDR1 ENHRY, CDR2 SYGVKD.

This clonotype was observed a handful of times. This chain uses TRBV29-1 with TRBJ2-6; D not certain. The germline V gene has CDR1 SQVTM and CDR2 ANQGSEA. Trimming cost V 5 bases and J 4 bases, with 9 bases left between them. CDR3 length: 13 residues. In DNA, the CDR3 is TGCAGCGTTACCTATAGCGGGGCCAACGTCCTGACTTTC. Protein product: CSVTYSGANVLTF.

The chain links TRBV4-2 to TRBJ1-1, with TRBD1 as a possible D gene (5 bases). The CDR3 runs 12 residues. Deletions cut 1 base from V and 6 bases from J, with 6 bases between. Germline V gene data show CDR1 as LGHNA and CDR2 as YNFKEQ. CDR3 sequence (DNA): TGTGCCAGCAGCCAAGGAGGGGCTGAAGCTTTCTTT. It translates to CASSQGGAEAFF.

The CDR3 DNA reads as TGTGCCAGCAGCGGTAGTCAGGGAAGAGGCTACACCTTC. Its translation: CASSGSQGRGYTF. The chain joins TRBV7-2 to TRBJ1-2, with a weak D call TRBD1 (5 bases). In germline, CDR1 is SGHTA, CDR2 FQGNSA. Trimming pared 5 bases from V and 8 bases from J, leaving 15 bases between. The CDR3 covers 13 residues.

The rearrangement uses TRBV20-1 and TRBJ1-2; D remains unclear. CDR3 length: 13 residues. Germline lookup yields CDR1 DFQATT and CDR2 SNEGSKA (reference sequence). V lost 6 bases, J lost 8 bases, and 19 bases lay in between. CDR3 residues: CSAHGSWGRGYTF. CDR3 DNA: TGCAGTGCACACGGGTCATGGGGTAGAGGCTACACCTTC.

V usage is TRBV29-1 and J usage is TRBJ2-2, with D perhaps being TRBD1 or TRBD2 (6 bases each). CDR1 and CDR2 from the germline V gene are SQVTM and ANQGSEA. CDR3 length: 16 residues. Trimming stripped 4 bases from V and 5 bases from J, with 20 bases between. CDR3 sequence (DNA): TGCAGCGTTGTGGGGGGCAGGGAGTTAAGTACCGGGGAGCTGTTTTTT. It yields the protein CSVVGGRELSTGELFF.

The chain couples TRBV6-6 to TRBJ2-3; D is possibly TRBD1 (6 bases). Per germline, CDR1 MNHNY and CDR2 SVGAGI (reference sequence). The CDR3 runs 16 residues. Trimming left V 2 bases short and J 1 base short, with 13 bases between. CDR3 nucleotides: TGTGCCAGCAGTTACCCGCCGGGACAAGGCACAGATACGCAGTATTTT. This codes for CASSYPPGQGTDTQYF.